The entry below gives a single TCR beta chain sequence along with its context. Its target is unknown. One entry per CDR3 protein, called by TCRdb with MiXCR from the reads. The sample has a few hundred thousand distinct CDR3 sequences, just under 40% seen once. The source of the sample is a study of T cell repertoires in cytomegalovirus infection. Across the whole study: Well-studied HLA-B-restricted epitopes and recently identified HLA-C-restricted epitopes of CMV were both used in the study. Indications came from public TCR beta signatures; they pointed to CMV infection and to a matching HLA type.

Points from the study as a whole: Individuals carrying CMV plus the relevant HLA were identified by cumulative frequency of public TCR beta families.

With 0 bases removed from V and 2 bases from J, the gap between germline ends came to 6 bases. Germline-derived CDR1 and CDR2 are LGHDT and YNNKEL (reference sequence). The CDR3 is 14 amino acids. The material sequenced was cultured PBMCs, taken from culture after CMV antigen stimulation. The sequence came from a human donor in good health (CMV status not recorded). Some clones in this sample may be carry-over from other donors' samples. This chain joins TRBV3-1 and TRBJ2-3; D gene uncertain. The CDR3 loop reads CASSQDRTTDTQYF. DNA of the CDR3: TGTGCCAGCAGCCAAGACAGAACCACAGATACGCAGTATTTT.